One and the same sample provided the 20 T cell receptor beta chains below, sequenced in a study of cytomegalovirus exposure and HLA in healthy donors. PCR amplification relied on 60 Vbeta primers (plus 13 Jbeta primers). Repertoires were generated with immunoSEQ multiplex PCR, while TCRdb's copy carries only in-frame clones and drops some. The repertoire holds 150,000 to 200,000 clones, 62% seen once, with about 2.9% in the top ten. Material for sequencing was PBMCs. Every receptor here comes from a man aged 40-49 years in good health and CMV-seronegative.

This chain connects TRBV5-1 to TRBJ2-2; the D is unclear. The CDR3 is 14 residues long. CDR1 and CDR2 from the germline V gene are SGHRS and YFSETQ. V lost 4 bases and J lost 2, with 9 bases in between. CDR3 nucleotide sequence: TGCGCCAGCAGCCCCGGGTCCAACACCGGGGAGCTGTTTTTT. Protein: CASSPGSNTGELFF.

This clone has a single count. The rearrangement joins TRBV19 to TRBJ2-3, with 10 bases that match TRBD2. This CDR3 contains 15 residues. V lost 4 bases to trimming and J lost 2 bases; unmatched junction nucleotides: 3. CDR1 is LNHDA, CDR2 SQIVND, per germline (reference sequence). The CDR3 loop reads CASSRLAGYTDTQYF. The CDR3 region has the DNA TGTGCCAGTAGTAGACTAGCGGGTTACACAGATACGCAGTATTTT.

The CDR3 loop reads CASSLAVASGYNEQFF. CDR3 DNA: TGTGCCAGCAGCTTAGCGGTTGCTAGCGGCTACAATGAGCAGTTCTTC. V usage is TRBV7-2 and J usage is TRBJ2-1; 7 bases align to TRBD2. This CDR3 has 16 residues. Germline V CDR1 and CDR2: SGHTA, FQGNSA. With 0 bases clipped from V and 3 bases from J, the junction kept 5 bases outside the gene matches.

The chain employs TRBV7-2 and TRBJ2-3, with 9 bases fitting TRBD2. CDR3 length equals 16 residues. The ends lost 2 bases at V and 2 bases at J; junction bases unmatched: 5. Germline CDR1 is SGHTA and CDR2 is FQGNSA. The CDR3 region is CASSLRLAVYTDTQYF. CDR3 nucleotide sequence: TGTGCCAGCAGCTTAAGACTAGCGGTGTACACAGATACGCAGTATTTT.

The chain employs TRBV7-9 and TRBJ1-4, with 7 bases identical to TRBD1. CDR1 and CDR2 (germline): SEHNR, FQNEAQ (reference sequence). The ends lost 5 bases at V and 0 bases at J; junction bases unmatched: 6. CDR3 length: 16 residues. CDR3 residues: CASSPEGQSTNEKLFF. In DNA, the CDR3 is TGTGCCAGCAGCCCAGAGGGACAGTCAACTAATGAAAAACTGTTTTTT.

This clone was seen only a few times. The chain carries TRBV29-1 and TRBJ1-2; D is uncertain. CDR3 size: 12 residues. V lost 5 bases to trimming and J lost 8 bases, with 15 bases between them. The germline CDR1 and CDR2 sequences are SQVTM and ANQGSEA. CDR3 protein: CSVNPGVGGYTF. CDR3 sequence (DNA): TGCAGCGTTAACCCCGGGGTAGGAGGCTACACCTTC.

The gene calls are TRBV5-4 and TRBJ1-1; D call uncertain. Germline V lookup: CDR1 SGHNT, CDR2 YYREEE (reference sequence). The CDR3 sequence is 13 residues long. Trimming cost V 1 base and J 8 bases, with 12 bases left between them. CDR3 DNA: TGTGCCAGCAGCTTGTTTCGGTGGCGGGAAGCTTTCTTT. This codes for CASSLFRWREAFF.

The table lists this clone with many counts. The V gene is TRBV19, the J gene TRBJ2-7, with D tentatively TRBD1 (6 bases). Germline loops: CDR1 LNHDA, CDR2 SQIVND (reference sequence). The CDR3 consists of 13 residues. The germline V and J ends were trimmed by 6 bases and 2 bases, with 11 bases remaining between them. The CDR3: CASSPTGPYEQYF. As DNA, the CDR3 is TGTGCCAGTAGCCCGACAGGCCCCTACGAGCAGTACTTC.

This clone showed up just a few times. This sequence joins TRBV29-1 and TRBJ1-1; 7 nucleotides match TRBD1. Germline CDR1 is SQVTM and CDR2 is ANQGSEA. This CDR3 spans 15 amino acids. Trimming cost V 4 bases and J 1 base; bases outside gene matches: 9. The CDR3 reads CSVAQSDRENTEAFF. The CDR3 nucleotides are TGCAGCGTTGCCCAATCCGACAGGGAGAACACTGAAGCTTTCTTT.

This chain uses TRBV7-9 with TRBJ2-7; perhaps TRBD2 as D (6 bases). The V end was cut by 2 bases, the J end by 5 bases, with 13 bases between. Germline V gives CDR1 SEHNR, CDR2 FQNEAQ (reference sequence). The CDR3 spans 14 residues. CDR3 coding DNA: TGTGCCAGCAGCTTATCCGGGACTGCAAACGAGCAGTACTTC. Protein product: CASSLSGTANEQYF.

This clone was counted between two and nine times. The V call is TRBV27, the J call TRBJ2-7; D is perhaps TRBD1 (5 bases). The CDR3 is made up of 14 amino acids. V was clipped by 2 bases and J by 1 base, with 9 bases between them. The V gene's germline CDR1 is MNHEY and CDR2 SMNVEV (reference sequence). In DNA form, the CDR3 reads TGTGCCAGCAGTTTAATCAGGGATTCCTACGAGCAGTACTTC. This encodes CASSLIRDSYEQYF.

As regards this clone: The junction departs from germline at one end; a sequencing error may be responsible. V usage is TRBV7-9 and J usage is TRBJ1-1, with D tentatively TRBD1 (5 bases). Germline assignment: CDR1 SEHNR and CDR2 FQNEAQ (reference sequence). CDR3 size: 14 residues. CDR3: CSSSFQEGDTEAFF. CDR3 nucleotides: TGTTCCAGCAGCTTCCAGGAAGGGGACACTGAAGCTTTCTTT.

V usage is TRBV4-2 and J usage is TRBJ2-5, with 7 bases identical to TRBD1. The J call may not be correct, given that the DNA end is closer to TRBJ2-7. Per germline, CDR1 LGHNA and CDR2 YNFKEQ. The CDR3 totals 15 residues. Here the CDR3 DNA reads TGTGCCAGCAGCCAAGAGAGGACAGGACCCTACGAGCAGTACTTC. It is translated as CASSQERTGPYEQYF.

This clone was counted between two and nine times. The genes are TRBV7-2 and TRBJ2-1, with D possibly being TRBD1 (6 bases). Deletions cut 2 bases from V and 1 base from J, with 12 bases between. Germline V gene lookup returns CDR1 SGHTA and CDR2 FQGNSA. The CDR3 length is 16 residues. This CDR3 reads CASSLRDTSSYNEQFF. In nucleotides, the CDR3 is TGTGCCAGCAGCTTAAGGGACACTTCATCCTACAATGAGCAGTTCTTC. Full variable domain (missing parts from reference TRBV7-2 and TRBJ2-1): GAGVSQSPSNKVTEKGKDVELRCDPISGHTALYWYRQSLGQGLEFLIYFQGNSAPDKSGLPSDRFSAERTGGSVSTLTIQRTQQEDSAVYLCASSLRDTSSYNEQFFGPGTRLTVL.

This clone was seen more than once but under ten times. The chain links TRBV5-1 to TRBJ2-7; 11 bases align to TRBD1. CDR3 length equals 14 residues. V lost 4 bases, J lost 5 bases, and 5 bases stayed unmatched. The V gene's germline CDR1 is SGHRS and CDR2 YFSETQ. This chain's CDR3 is CASSIGTGGDEQYF. CDR3 nucleotide sequence: TGCGCCAGCAGCATCGGGACAGGGGGGGACGAGCAGTACTTC. Filled out from reference TRBV5-1 and TRBJ2-7, the complete variable domain reads KAGVTQTPRYLIKTRGQQVTLSCSPISGHRSVSWYQQTPGQGLQFLFEYFSETQRNKGNFPGRFSGRQFSNSRSEMNVSTLELGDSALYLCASSIGTGGDEQYFGPGTRLTVT.

The chain carries TRBV11-2 and TRBJ2-1; D possibly corresponds to TRBD2 (6 bases). Germline loops: CDR1 SGHAT, CDR2 FQNNGV. V was trimmed by 1 base and J by 7 bases, leaving 8 bases between them. The CDR3 is made up of 13 amino acids. The CDR3 coding sequence is TGTGCCAGCAGCTTAGGACTAGGTAATGAGCAGTTCTTC. Amino acid sequence: CASSLGLGNEQFF.

As concerns this clone: Other DNA sequences in the sample encode the same CDR3. This chain connects TRBV2 to TRBJ2-7, with TRBD2 matching over 8 bases. Germline CDR1 is SNHLY and CDR2 is FYNNEI. The CDR3 is 16 residues long. The junction had 6 bases not matched to a gene; V was cut back by 1 base and J by 1 base. Here the CDR3 reads CASSEVTSEFSYEQYF. For the CDR3, the DNA is TGTGCCAGCAGTGAAGTGACTAGCGAGTTTTCCTACGAGCAGTACTTC.

This sequence joins TRBV5-4 and TRBJ2-3, with D possibly TRBD1 on 6 matching bases. Germline V gene sequence: CDR1 SGHNT, CDR2 YYREEE (reference sequence). The CDR3 runs to 15 residues. V was clipped by 4 bases and J by 2 bases, with 14 bases between them. The CDR3 DNA is TGTGCCAGCAGCACCCTCACAGGGTACACAGATACGCAGTATTTT. It is translated as CASSTLTGYTDTQYF.

The V call is TRBV5-6, the J call TRBJ2-7; the match to TRBD1 covers 9 bases. The ends lost 4 bases at V and 0 bases at J; junction bases unmatched: 11. The CDR3 sequence is 17 residues long. Germline V CDR1 and CDR2: SGHDT, YYEEEE. The DNA for the CDR3 is TGTGCCAGCAGCAAGAGAACCGGGACAGGGAGCTCCTACGAGCAGTACTTC. Protein sequence: CASSKRTGTGSSYEQYF.

This clone was seen a few times. V is TRBV19 and J is TRBJ1-5, with TRBD1 matching 8 bases. Germline V lookup: CDR1 LNHDA, CDR2 SQIVND (reference sequence). V shed 7 bases and J 2 bases; nucleotides not matched to a gene: 4. CDR3 length equals 14 residues. DNA for the CDR3: TGTGCCAGTACAGACAGGGGTGGCAATCAGCCCCAGCATTTT. This translates into CASTDRGGNQPQHF. The full variable domain, its missing parts supplied by reference TRBV19 and TRBJ1-5, is DGGITQSPKYLFRKEGQNVTLSCEQNLNHDAMYWYRQDPGQGLRLIYYSQIVNDFQKGDIAEGYSVSREKKESFPLTVTSAQKNPTAFYLCASTDRGGNQPQHFGDGTRLSIL.